Listed here are 13 T cell receptor beta chains from one sample, sequenced in a study of blood T cell repertoires in COVID-19. The method was immunoSEQ multiplex PCR; TCRdb's version includes in-frame clones alone and lacks a portion of them. The sample yields approximately 440,000 clones, 90% seen once. The sequenced sample was PBMCs or T cells enriched from blood (not recorded which). Receptors were obtained from a man aged 18 to 30 who had recovered from COVID-19.

This clone came up a few times. The same CDR3 can be traced to other DNA sequences in this sample. This chain joins TRBV6-2 or TRBV6-3 and TRBJ2-7, with D uncertain. The V and J ends lost 2 bases and 3 bases respectively, with 5 bases between them. CDR1 is MNHEY and CDR2 is SVGEGT in the germline V gene. There are 12 residues in the CDR3. For the CDR3, the DNA is TGTGCCAGCAGTTACACGGGCTACGAGCAGTACTTC. Translated, it gives CASSYTGYEQYF.

The chain recombines TRBV11-2 with TRBJ2-5, with D perhaps TRBD2 (6 bases). Germline V CDR1 and CDR2: SGHAT, FQNNGV. The V end lost 4 bases, the J end lost 4 bases, and 10 bases lay between the germline ends. There are 13 residues in the CDR3. For the CDR3, the DNA is TGTGCCAGCAGCTCCGGGGAGGTAGAGACCCAGTACTTC. Amino acid sequence: CASSSGEVETQYF.

For the CDR3, the DNA is TGTGCCACCTCGACAGGGCTGAACACTGAAGCTTTCTTT. Its translation is CATSTGLNTEAFF. The V gene is TRBV2, the J gene TRBJ1-1; 7 bases line up with TRBD1. V gave up 10 bases and J gave up 0 bases; unmatched junction bases: 5. This CDR3 has 13 amino acids. Germline V gene lookup returns CDR1 SNHLY and CDR2 FYNNEI.

The chain has TRBV2 and TRBJ1-5; the match to TRBD1 covers 7 bases. CDR1 and CDR2 (germline): SNHLY, FYNNEI. The junction had 9 bases not matched to a gene; V was cut back by 0 bases and J by 4 bases. This CDR3 comprises 17 residues. This CDR3 is CASSEALGRGANQPQHF. DNA for the CDR3: TGTGCCAGCAGTGAAGCGCTTGGCAGGGGGGCAAATCAGCCCCAGCATTTT. Combining the CDR3 with reference TRBV2 and TRBJ1-5 gives the whole variable domain EPEVTQTPSHQVTQMGQEVILRCVPISNHLYFYWYRQILGQKVEFLVSFYNNEISEKSEIFDDQFSVERPDGSNFTLKIRSTKLEDSAMYFCASSEALGRGANQPQHFGDGTRLSIL.

About this clone: Different DNA sequences within this sample yield the same CDR3. The chain combines TRBV9 with TRBJ1-5, with TRBD1 as a possible D gene (6 bases). The germline CDR1 and CDR2 sequences are SGDLS and YYNGEE. This CDR3 comprises 14 residues. Trimming removed 0 bases at V and 3 bases at J, with 7 bases between. Here the CDR3 reads CASSVGDTNQPQHF. CDR3 bases: TGTGCCAGCAGCGTAGGGGACACCAATCAGCCCCAGCATTTT. The full variable domain, its missing parts supplied by reference TRBV9 and TRBJ1-5, is DSGVTQTPKHLITATGQRVTLRCSPRSGDLSVYWYQQSLDQGLQFLIQYYNGEERAKGNILERFSAQQFPDLHSELNLSSLELGDSALYFCASSVGDTNQPQHFGDGTRLSIL.

The chain carries TRBV12-3 or TRBV12-4 and TRBJ1-2, with D possibly matching TRBD1 (6 bases). Trimming cost V 2 bases and J 4 bases, with 8 bases left between them. The CDR3 covers 13 residues. The CDR3 reads CASSLHRAYGYTF. CDR3 DNA sequence: TGTGCCAGCAGTTTACACAGGGCCTATGGCTACACCTTC.

The chain joins TRBV2 to TRBJ1-6; no firm D call. Germline CDR1 reads SNHLY; CDR2 reads FYNNEI. V was shortened by 4 bases and J by 6 bases, with 16 bases between the two germline ends. CDR3 length: 16 amino acids. CDR3 sequence (DNA): TGTGCCAGCAGTGTCGAGGAGTTAGTCGGTAATTCACCCCTCCACTTT. Translating it yields CASSVEELVGNSPLHF.

V is TRBV28 and J is TRBJ2-2; a weak D match, TRBD2 (5 bases). V was clipped by 5 bases and J by 8 bases, with 12 bases between them. The CDR3 is 13 amino acids. CDR1 is MDHEN, CDR2 SYDVKM, per germline. CDR3 protein: CASSVGVSGELFF. Written as DNA, the CDR3 is TGTGCCAGCAGTGTCGGGGTCTCGGGGGAGCTGTTTTTT.

J is TRBJ1-4 and V is TRBV19; a possible D gene is TRBD1 (6 bases). The length of the CDR3 is 15 residues. The V end was cut by 0 bases, the J end by 6 bases, with 11 bases between. The germline V gene has CDR1 LNHDA and CDR2 SQIVND (reference sequence). The CDR3 DNA follows: TGTGCCAGTAGTATAGACGCGGGGGCTTATGAAAAACTGTTTTTT. It codes for CASSIDAGAYEKLFF.

The chain recombines TRBV7-9 with TRBJ1-6, with D possibly TRBD1 on 6 matching bases. Trimming removed 4 bases from V and 6 bases from J, with 10 bases in between. Germline assignment: CDR1 SEHNR and CDR2 FQNEAQ (reference sequence). This CDR3 region has 14 residues. This chain's CDR3 is CASSSGQFNSPLHF. The CDR3 nucleotides read TGTGCCAGCAGCTCAGGACAGTTTAATTCACCCCTCCACTTT.

This clone was seen a single time. This chain links TRBV6-1 with TRBJ1-3; D is uncertain. Per the germline V gene, CDR1 is MNHNS and CDR2 is SASEGT. Between the trimmed V and J ends, which lost 2 bases and 4 bases, there was a span of 9 bases. The CDR3 extends over 14 amino acids. CDR3 region: CASSELGGGNTIYF. As DNA, the CDR3 is TGTGCCAGCAGTGAACTGGGAGGGGGAAACACCATATATTTT.

With respect to this clone: This sample also contains other DNA sequences that code for the same CDR3. The chain links TRBV20-1 to TRBJ2-7; D is unresolved. CDR3 size: 11 residues. In germline, CDR1 is DFQATT, CDR2 SNEGSKA (reference sequence). With 4 bases removed from V and 5 bases from J, the gap between germline ends came to 9 bases. CDR3 loop: CSANGPHEQYF. The DNA of the CDR3 is TGCAGTGCTAATGGCCCCCACGAGCAGTACTTC.

This clone was found once. This sequence joins TRBV4-1 and TRBJ1-5, with TRBD1 as a possible D gene (5 bases). The CDR3 is 17 amino acids. Germline CDR1 reads MGHRA; CDR2 reads YSYEKL. The V end was cut by 2 bases, the J end by 3 bases, with 17 bases between. CDR3 sequence: CASSQPLAGWPNQPQHF. The CDR3 nucleotides are TGCGCCAGCAGCCAACCTCTGGCAGGGTGGCCCAATCAGCCCCAGCATTTT.